This T cell receptor beta chain was retrieved from a study of blood T cell repertoires in COVID-19. Study as a whole: Acute-phase and convalescent COVID-19 samples originated in the United States, Italy and Spain. Nucleic acid was either cDNA or gDNA, and it came from T cells, B-cell-depleted T cells, or PBMCs.

The CDR3 sequence is 13 residues long. Some clones are missing from TCRdb's copy, which holds only in-frame ones; the method was immunoSEQ multiplex PCR. In the table there are some 200,000 clones, around 82% of which are singletons. The material sequenced was PBMCs or T cells enriched from blood (not recorded which). The chain employs TRBV21-1 and TRBJ1-1. TRBV21-1 is listed as a pseudogene. This TCR was sampled from a woman in her forties or fifties who had been exposed to COVID-19. CDR3 protein: CASSYQRDYEAFF. The CDR3 DNA reads as TGTGCCAGCAGCTACCAGAGGGACTACGAAGCTTTCTTT.